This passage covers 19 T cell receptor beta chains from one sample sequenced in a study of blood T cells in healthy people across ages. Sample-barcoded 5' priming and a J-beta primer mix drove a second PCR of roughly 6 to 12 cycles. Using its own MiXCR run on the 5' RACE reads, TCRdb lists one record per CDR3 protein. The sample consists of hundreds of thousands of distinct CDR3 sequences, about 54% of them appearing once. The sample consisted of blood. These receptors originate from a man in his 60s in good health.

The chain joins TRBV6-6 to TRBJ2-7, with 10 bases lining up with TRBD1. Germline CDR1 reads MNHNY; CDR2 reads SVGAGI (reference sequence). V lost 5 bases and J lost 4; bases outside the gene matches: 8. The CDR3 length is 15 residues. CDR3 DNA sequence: TGTGCCAGCAGTAGTCCGGGACAGGGGCAATACGAGCAGTACTTC. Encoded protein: CASSSPGQGQYEQYF.

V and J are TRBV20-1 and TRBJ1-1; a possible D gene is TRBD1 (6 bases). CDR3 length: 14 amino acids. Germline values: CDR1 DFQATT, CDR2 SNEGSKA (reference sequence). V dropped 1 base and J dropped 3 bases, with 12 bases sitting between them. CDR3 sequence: CSARVGGRDTEAFF. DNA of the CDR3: TGCAGTGCTAGAGTTGGGGGCAGGGACACTGAAGCTTTCTTT.

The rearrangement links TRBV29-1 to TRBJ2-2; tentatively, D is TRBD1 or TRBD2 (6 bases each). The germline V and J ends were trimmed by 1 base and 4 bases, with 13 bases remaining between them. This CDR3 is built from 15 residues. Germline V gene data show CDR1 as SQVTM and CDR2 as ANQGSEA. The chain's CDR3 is CSVEGGALGTGELFF. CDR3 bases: TGCAGCGTTGAAGGGGGGGCGCTAGGCACCGGGGAGCTGTTTTTT.

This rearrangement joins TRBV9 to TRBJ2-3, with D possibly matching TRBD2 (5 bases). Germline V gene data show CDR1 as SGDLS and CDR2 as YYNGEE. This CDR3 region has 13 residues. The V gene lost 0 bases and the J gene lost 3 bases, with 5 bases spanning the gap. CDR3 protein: CASSVGTTDTQYF. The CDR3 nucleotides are TGTGCCAGCAGCGTAGGGACTACAGATACGCAGTATTTT.

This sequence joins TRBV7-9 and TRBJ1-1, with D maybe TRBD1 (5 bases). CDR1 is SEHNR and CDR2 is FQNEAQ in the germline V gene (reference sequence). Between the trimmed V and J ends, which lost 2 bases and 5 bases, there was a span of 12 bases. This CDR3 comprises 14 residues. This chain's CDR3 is CASSLTGAGTEAFF. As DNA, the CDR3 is TGTGCCAGCAGCTTAACCGGGGCGGGAACTGAAGCTTTCTTT.

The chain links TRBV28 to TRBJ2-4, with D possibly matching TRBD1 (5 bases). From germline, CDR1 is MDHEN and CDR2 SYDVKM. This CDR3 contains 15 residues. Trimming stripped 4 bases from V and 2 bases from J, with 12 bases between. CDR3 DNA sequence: TGTGCCAGCAGTTCCCGACAGAGGACCAAAAACATTCAGTACTTC. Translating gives CASSSRQRTKNIQYF.

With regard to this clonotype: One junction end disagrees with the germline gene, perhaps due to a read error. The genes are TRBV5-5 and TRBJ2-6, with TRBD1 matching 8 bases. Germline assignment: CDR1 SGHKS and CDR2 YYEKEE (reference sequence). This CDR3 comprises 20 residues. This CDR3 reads CASGRALYGRGPSVANVLTF. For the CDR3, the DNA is TGTGCCAGCGGGCGGGCCCTTTATGGCAGGGGGCCTTCTGTGGCCAACGTCCTGACTTTC.

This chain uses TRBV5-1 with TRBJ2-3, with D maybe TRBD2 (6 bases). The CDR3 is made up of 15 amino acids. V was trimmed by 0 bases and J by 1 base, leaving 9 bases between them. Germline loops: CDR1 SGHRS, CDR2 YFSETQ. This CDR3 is CASSLEASGTDTQYF. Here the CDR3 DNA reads TGCGCCAGCAGCTTGGAGGCTAGCGGCACAGATACGCAGTATTTT.

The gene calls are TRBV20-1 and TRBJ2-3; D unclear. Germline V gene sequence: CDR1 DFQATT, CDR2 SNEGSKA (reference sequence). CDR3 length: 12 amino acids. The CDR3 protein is CSNAAATDTQYF. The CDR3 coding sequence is TGCTCTAACGCGGCGGCAACAGATACGCAGTATTTT.

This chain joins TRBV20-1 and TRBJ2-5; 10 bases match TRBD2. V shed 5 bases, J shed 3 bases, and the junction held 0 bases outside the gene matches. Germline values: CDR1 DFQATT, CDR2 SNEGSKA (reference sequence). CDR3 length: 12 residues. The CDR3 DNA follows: TGCAGTGCTGGACTAGCGGAAGAGACCCAGTACTTC. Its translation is CSAGLAEETQYF.

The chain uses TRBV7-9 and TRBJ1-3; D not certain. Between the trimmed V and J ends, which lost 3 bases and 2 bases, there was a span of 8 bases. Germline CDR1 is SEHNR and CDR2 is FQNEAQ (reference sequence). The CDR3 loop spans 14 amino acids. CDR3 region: CASSFQSAGNTIYF. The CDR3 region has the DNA TGTGCCAGCAGCTTCCAGTCAGCTGGAAACACCATATATTTT.

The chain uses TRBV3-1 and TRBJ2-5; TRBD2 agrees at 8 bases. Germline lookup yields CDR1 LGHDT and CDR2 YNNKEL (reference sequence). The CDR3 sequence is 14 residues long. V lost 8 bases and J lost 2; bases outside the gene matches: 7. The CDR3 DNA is TGTGCCAGCGCGCCTACTAGCGGACAAGAGACCCAGTACTTC. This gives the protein CASAPTSGQETQYF.

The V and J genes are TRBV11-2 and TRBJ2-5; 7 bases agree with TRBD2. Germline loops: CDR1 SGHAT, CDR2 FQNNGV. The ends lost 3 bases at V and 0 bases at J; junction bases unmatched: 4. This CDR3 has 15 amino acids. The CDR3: CASSFERGNQETQYF. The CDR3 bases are TGTGCCAGCAGCTTTGAGCGGGGTAACCAAGAGACCCAGTACTTC.

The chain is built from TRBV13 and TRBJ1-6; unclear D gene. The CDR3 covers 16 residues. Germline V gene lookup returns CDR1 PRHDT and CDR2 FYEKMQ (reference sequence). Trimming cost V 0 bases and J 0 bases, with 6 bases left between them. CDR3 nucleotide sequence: TGTGCCAGCAGCTTAGGCGCCAACTCCTATAATTCACCCCTCCACTTT. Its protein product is CASSLGANSYNSPLHF.

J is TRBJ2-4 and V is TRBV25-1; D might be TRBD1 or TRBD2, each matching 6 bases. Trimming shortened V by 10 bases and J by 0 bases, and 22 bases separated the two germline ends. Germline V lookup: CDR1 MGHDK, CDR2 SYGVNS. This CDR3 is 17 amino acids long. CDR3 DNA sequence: TGTGCCATTCCTCGGGGGCTCCTAACCATAGCCAAAAACATTCAGTACTTC. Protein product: CAIPRGLLTIAKNIQYF.

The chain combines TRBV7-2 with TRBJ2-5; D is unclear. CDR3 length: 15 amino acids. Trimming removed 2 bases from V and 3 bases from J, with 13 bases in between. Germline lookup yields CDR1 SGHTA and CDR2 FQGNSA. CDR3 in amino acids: CASSLLASNEETQYF. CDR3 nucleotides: TGTGCCAGCAGCTTACTTGCCTCCAACGAAGAGACCCAGTACTTC. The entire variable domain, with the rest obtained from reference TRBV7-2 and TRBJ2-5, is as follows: GAGVSQSPSNKVTEKGKDVELRCDPISGHTALYWYRQSLGQGLEFLIYFQGNSAPDKSGLPSDRFSAERTGGSVSTLTIQRTQQEDSAVYLCASSLLASNEETQYFGPGTRLLVL.

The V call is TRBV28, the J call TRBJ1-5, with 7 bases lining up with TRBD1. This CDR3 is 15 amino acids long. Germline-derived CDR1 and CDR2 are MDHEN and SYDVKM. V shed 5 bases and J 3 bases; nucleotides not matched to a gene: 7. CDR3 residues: CASSPPDRDNQPQHF. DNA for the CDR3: TGTGCCAGCAGTCCCCCCGACAGGGACAATCAGCCCCAGCATTTT.

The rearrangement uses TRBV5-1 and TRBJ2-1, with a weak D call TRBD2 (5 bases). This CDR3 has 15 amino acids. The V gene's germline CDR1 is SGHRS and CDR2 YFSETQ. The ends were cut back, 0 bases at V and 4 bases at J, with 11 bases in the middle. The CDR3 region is CASSLVASTYNEQFF. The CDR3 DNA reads TGCGCCAGCAGCTTGGTGGCTAGCACGTACAATGAGCAGTTCTTC.

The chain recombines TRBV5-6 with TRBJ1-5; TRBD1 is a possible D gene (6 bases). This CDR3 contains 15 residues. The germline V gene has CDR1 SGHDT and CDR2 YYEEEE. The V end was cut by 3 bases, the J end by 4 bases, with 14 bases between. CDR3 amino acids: CASSSVTTGNQPQHF. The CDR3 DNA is TGTGCCAGCAGCTCCGTAACTACAGGGAATCAGCCCCAGCATTTT.